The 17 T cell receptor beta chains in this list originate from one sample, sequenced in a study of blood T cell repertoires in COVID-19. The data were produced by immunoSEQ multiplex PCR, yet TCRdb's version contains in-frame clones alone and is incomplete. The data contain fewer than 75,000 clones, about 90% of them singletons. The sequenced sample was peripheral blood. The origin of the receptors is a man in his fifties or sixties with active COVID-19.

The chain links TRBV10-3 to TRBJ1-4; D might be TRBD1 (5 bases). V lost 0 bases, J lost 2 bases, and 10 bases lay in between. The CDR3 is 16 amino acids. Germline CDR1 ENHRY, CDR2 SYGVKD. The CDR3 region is CAISESPQGTNEKLFF. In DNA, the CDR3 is TGTGCCATCAGTGAGTCGCCTCAGGGTACTAATGAAAAACTGTTTTTT.

The CDR3: CASSQEGKAAGETQYF. The CDR3 DNA reads as TGCGCCAGCAGCCAAGAGGGAAAAGCGGCCGGGGAGACCCAGTACTTC. The chain combines TRBV4-1 with TRBJ2-5; D is possibly TRBD2 (5 bases). The V end was cut by 0 bases, the J end by 5 bases, with 16 bases between. The germline CDR1 and CDR2 sequences are MGHRA and YSYEKL. The CDR3 contains 16 residues.

Here the CDR3 reads CASSQGLFSGGADTQYF. CDR3 sequence (DNA): TGCGCCAGCAGCCAAGGGCTTTTTAGCGGGGGGGCGGATACGCAGTATTTT. This chain uses TRBV4-3 with TRBJ2-3, with 11 bases aligning to TRBD2. The V gene end was trimmed by 1 base and the J gene end by 6 bases; junction bases not matched to a gene: 9. This CDR3 has 17 amino acids. Germline V lookup: CDR1 LGHNA, CDR2 YSLEER.

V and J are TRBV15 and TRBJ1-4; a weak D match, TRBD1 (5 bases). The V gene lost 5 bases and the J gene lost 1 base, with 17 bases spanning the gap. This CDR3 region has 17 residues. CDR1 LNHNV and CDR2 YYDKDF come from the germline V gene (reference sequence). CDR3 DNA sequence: TGTGCCACCAGCCCGGGGGGGAATTTAGAAACTAATGAAAAACTGTTTTTT. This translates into CATSPGGNLETNEKLFF.

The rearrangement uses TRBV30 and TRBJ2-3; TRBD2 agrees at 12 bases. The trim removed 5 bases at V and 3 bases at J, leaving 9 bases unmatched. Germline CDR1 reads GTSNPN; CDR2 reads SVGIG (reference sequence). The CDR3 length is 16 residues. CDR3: CAWGTFLAGGTDTQYF. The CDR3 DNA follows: TGTGCCTGGGGTACTTTTCTAGCGGGAGGGACAGATACGCAGTATTTT.

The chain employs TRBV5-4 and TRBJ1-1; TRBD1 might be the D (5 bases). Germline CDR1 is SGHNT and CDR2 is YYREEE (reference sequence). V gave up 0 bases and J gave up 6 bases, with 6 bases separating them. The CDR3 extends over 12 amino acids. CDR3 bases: TGTGCCAGCAGCTTGGAAGGGGCTGAAGCTTTCTTT. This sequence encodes CASSLEGAEAFF.

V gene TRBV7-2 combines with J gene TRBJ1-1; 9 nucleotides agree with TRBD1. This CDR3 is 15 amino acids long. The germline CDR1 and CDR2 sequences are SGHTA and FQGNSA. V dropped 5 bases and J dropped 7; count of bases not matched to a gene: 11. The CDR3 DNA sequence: TGTGCCAGCAGCGGACGGGACAGGGTCAGGGTTGAAGCTTTCTTT. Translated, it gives CASSGRDRVRVEAFF.

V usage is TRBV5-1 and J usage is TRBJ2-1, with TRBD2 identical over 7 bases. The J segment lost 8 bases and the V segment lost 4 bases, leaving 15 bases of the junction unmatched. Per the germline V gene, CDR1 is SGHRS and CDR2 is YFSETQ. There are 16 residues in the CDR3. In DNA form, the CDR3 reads TGCGCCAGCAGCACTTCTTTTGGGCGGGAGTTCTATGAGCAGTTCTTC. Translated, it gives CASSTSFGREFYEQFF.

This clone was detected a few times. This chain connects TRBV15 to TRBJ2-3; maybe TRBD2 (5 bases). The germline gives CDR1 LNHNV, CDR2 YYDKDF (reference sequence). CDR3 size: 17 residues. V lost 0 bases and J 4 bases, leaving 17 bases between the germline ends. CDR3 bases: TGTGCCACCAGCAGAGACAACGGAGGTAAAAGATCAGATACGCAGTATTTT. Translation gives CATSRDNGGKRSDTQYF.

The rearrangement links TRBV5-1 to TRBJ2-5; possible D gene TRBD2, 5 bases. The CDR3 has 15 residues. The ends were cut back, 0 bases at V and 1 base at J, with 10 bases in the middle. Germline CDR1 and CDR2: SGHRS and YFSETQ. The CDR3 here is CASSLVALPQETQYF. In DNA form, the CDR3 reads TGCGCCAGCAGCTTGGTAGCGTTGCCCCAAGAGACCCAGTACTTC.

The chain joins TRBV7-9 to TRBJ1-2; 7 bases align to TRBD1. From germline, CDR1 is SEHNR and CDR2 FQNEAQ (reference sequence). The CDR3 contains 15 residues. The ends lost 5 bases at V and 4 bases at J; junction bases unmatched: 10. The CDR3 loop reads CASSPYPTGVYGYTF. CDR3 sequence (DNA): TGTGCCAGCAGCCCGTACCCTACAGGGGTCTATGGCTACACCTTC.

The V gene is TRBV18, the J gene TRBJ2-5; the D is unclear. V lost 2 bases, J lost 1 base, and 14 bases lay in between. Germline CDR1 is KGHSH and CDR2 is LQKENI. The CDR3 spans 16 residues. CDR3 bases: TGTGCCAGCTCACCATTCGCCGGCGGTCTCCAAGAGACCCAGTACTTC. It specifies CASSPFAGGLQETQYF. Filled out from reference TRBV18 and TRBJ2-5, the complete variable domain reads NAGVMQNPRHLVRRRGQEARLRCSPMKGHSHVYWYRQLPEEGLKFMVYLQKENIIDESGMPKERFSAEFPKEGPSILRIQQVVRGDSAAYFCASSPFAGGLQETQYFGPGTRLLVL.

The CDR3 DNA sequence: TGTGCCAGTAGTACCGCGACAGGGGGTAATCAGCCCCAGCATTTT. The encoded protein is CASSTATGGNQPQHF. The V and J genes are TRBV19 and TRBJ1-5; TRBD1 matches 9 bases. After removal of 4 bases from V and 4 bases from J, the junction contained 5 bases not matched to a gene. The CDR3 has 15 residues. CDR1 LNHDA and CDR2 SQIVND come from the germline V gene (reference sequence).

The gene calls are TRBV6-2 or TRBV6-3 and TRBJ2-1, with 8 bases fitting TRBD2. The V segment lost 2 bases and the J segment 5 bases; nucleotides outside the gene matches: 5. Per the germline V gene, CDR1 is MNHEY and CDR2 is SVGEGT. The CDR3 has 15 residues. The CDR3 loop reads CASSYEGTRNNEQFF. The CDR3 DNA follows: TGTGCCAGCAGTTACGAAGGGACTAGAAACAATGAGCAGTTCTTC.

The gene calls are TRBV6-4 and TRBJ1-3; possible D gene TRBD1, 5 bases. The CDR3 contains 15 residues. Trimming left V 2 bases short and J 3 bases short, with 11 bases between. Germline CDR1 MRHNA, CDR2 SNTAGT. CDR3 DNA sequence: TGTGCCAGCAGTGACCGCGGGGGAAATGGAAACACCATATATTTT. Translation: CASSDRGGNGNTIYF.

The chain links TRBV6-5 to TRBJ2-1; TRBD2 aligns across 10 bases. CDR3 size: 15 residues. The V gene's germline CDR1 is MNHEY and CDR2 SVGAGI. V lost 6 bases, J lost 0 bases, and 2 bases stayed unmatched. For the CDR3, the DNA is TGTGCCAGCAGACTAGCGGGGAGCTCCTACAATGAGCAGTTCTTC. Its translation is CASRLAGSSYNEQFF.

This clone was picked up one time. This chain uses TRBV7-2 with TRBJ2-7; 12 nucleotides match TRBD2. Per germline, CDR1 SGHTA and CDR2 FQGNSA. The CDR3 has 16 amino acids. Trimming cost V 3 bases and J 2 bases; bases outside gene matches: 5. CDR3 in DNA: TGTGCCAGCAGCTTCCGGACTAGCGGGGCCACCTACGAGCAGTACTTC. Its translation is CASSFRTSGATYEQYF.